This T cell receptor beta chain was retrieved from a study of blood T cell repertoires in COVID-19. For the study at large: The samples span acute and convalescent COVID-19 from the United States, Italy and Spain. PBMCs, B-cell-depleted T cells, or T cells were the source of the cDNA or gDNA that made up the material.

CDR1 is KGHSH, CDR2 LQKENI, per germline. This CDR3 has 12 residues. Trimming shortened V by 3 bases and J by 7 bases, and 4 bases separated the two germline ends. Original analysis: Nucleated cell counts were estimated from reference gene primer amplification. The method was immunoSEQ multiplex PCR; TCRdb's version includes in-frame clones alone and lacks a portion of them. From that table come the V and J calls and clone size; the DNA was used to work out D and trimming. The profile covers over 90,000 clones, with more than 90% appearing a single time and roughly 4.2% taken by the ten largest. The source material was peripheral blood. This TCR derives from a man aged 18-30 years with acute or convalescent COVID-19. V usage is TRBV18 and J usage is TRBJ1-6; D not resolved. In nucleotides, the CDR3 is TGTGCCAGCTCACCGAGGAATTCACCCCTCCACTTT. Translating it yields CASSPRNSPLHF.